This TCR beta chain was recovered during a study of T cell responses to AZD1222 COVID-19 vaccine. Germline loops: CDR1 SEHNR, CDR2 FQNEAQ (reference sequence). The J segment lost 4 bases and the V segment lost 5 bases, leaving 8 bases of the junction unmatched. The CDR3 has 14 residues. This clone occurred once. Its antigen is unknown. Sequenced by immunoSEQ multiplex PCR; TCRdb stores in-frame clones only, minus some. This sample yields more than 110,000 clones, of which around 93% are seen a single time; 2.5% to 3.5% belongs to the top ten. General study findings and limits: Repertoire sampling occurred only after the peak T cell response.

J is TRBJ2-7 and V is TRBV7-9; 7 bases align to TRBD1. Sample: peripheral blood, taken on day 0 of AZD1222 vaccination. The clonotype comes from an adult in good health. DNA of the CDR3: TGTGCCAGCAGCCGACAGGGTTTAAGGTACGAGCAGTACTTC. Encoded protein: CASSRQGLRYEQYF.